Listed below are T cell receptor beta chains from one sample, sequenced in a study of metastatic and nonmetastatic thyroid tumors. TCRdb re-called the PCR reads through MiXCR. The table lists around 61,000 clones, 30% of them singletons, with roughly 15% in the top ten. Material for sequencing was blood. These receptors were collected from a female donor with papillary thyroid cancer or a benign thyroid nodule (not recorded which). Some clones in this sample may be carry-over from other donors' samples. The CDR3 runs from the conserved cysteine through the conserved F or W. The order of the fields is V gene, CDR3 protein.

v_gene: TRBV20-1
CDR3aa: CSASGLAGLNEQFF

v_gene: TRBV11-1
CDR3aa: CASSLGRGEDFYGYTF

v_gene: TRBV6-1
CDR3aa: CASSVGLAEHTGELFF

v_gene: TRBV30
CDR3aa: CAWNRRDYQSYNEQFF

v_gene: TRBV2
CDR3aa: CASSETGSGELFF

v_gene: TRBV20-1
CDR3aa: CSAETSTYEQYF

v_gene: TRBV28
CDR3aa: CASIGRGLYEQYF

v_gene: TRBV12-3/TRBV12-4
CDR3aa: CASSLTYEQLF

v_gene: TRBV19
CDR3aa: CASSYGGGNQPQHF

v_gene: TRBV2
CDR3aa: CASSPRTAWNEQFF

v_gene: TRBV6-2/TRBV6-3
CDR3aa: CASRRALTSPNYGYTF

v_gene: TRBV5-1
CDR3aa: CASSSGQGAVNEQFF

v_gene: TRBV7-2
CDR3aa: CASSNRGVMAFF

v_gene: TRBV5-5
CDR3aa: CASYGPPQSYNEQFF

v_gene: TRBV5-1
CDR3aa: CASSLEIEQFF

v_gene: TRBV4-2
CDR3aa: CASSRVSFGSSYNEQFF

v_gene: TRBV11-2
CDR3aa: CASRHIGAGRTGELFF

v_gene: TRBV6-1
CDR3aa: CASSRDWDYEQYF

v_gene: TRBV5-1
CDR3aa: CASSFPGQGSTDTQYF

v_gene: TRBV7-6
CDR3aa: CASSFAGTSGSRDTQYF

v_gene: TRBV20-1
CDR3aa: CSARITDTQYF

v_gene: TRBV12-3/TRBV12-4
CDR3aa: CASRGTSQGGELFF

v_gene: TRBV28
CDR3aa: CASSLIVGGENTGELFF

v_gene: TRBV5-1
CDR3aa: CASSLGGDEQFF

v_gene: TRBV7-9
CDR3aa: CASSNLEKGYTF

v_gene: TRBV15
CDR3aa: CATNPDQGVPNYGYTF

v_gene: TRBV27
CDR3aa: CASSLWTENQPQHF

v_gene: TRBV28
CDR3aa: CASSVQGAQGANVLTF

v_gene: TRBV6-2/TRBV6-3
CDR3aa: CASRRGLAGVYEQYF